A selection of T cell receptor beta chains follows, all from one sample in a study of cytomegalovirus exposure and HLA in healthy donors. TCRdb keeps only in-frame clones here, not all; method: immunoSEQ multiplex PCR. The table includes about 160,000 clones, roughly 80% detected once. Specimen: PBMCs. The receptors derive from a woman between 25 and 40 years old in good health and CMV-seronegative. Each CDR3 is given with its conserved first and last residue. Fields, in order: clone size, J gene, V gene, D gene, CDR3 DNA, CDR3 protein. D genes are given only for firm matches. Some rows have no size entry. The others give once, few or many, or a class for an expanded clone.

clone_size: few; j_call: TRBJ2-1; v_call: TRBV30; d_call: TRBD2; cdr3_nt: TGTGCCTCCGTGTGGGGGGGTTGGTTTTTCGATGAGCAGTTCTTC; cdr3_aa: CASVWGGWFFDEQFF
clone_size: -; j_call: TRBJ1-2; v_call: TRBV29-1; d_call: -; cdr3_nt: TGCAGCGTTGATCCACTAAACTATGGCTACACCTTC; cdr3_aa: CSVDPLNYGYTF
clone_size: -; j_call: TRBJ2-1; v_call: TRBV4-1; d_call: -; cdr3_nt: TGCGCCAGCAGCGAACTAACCTCAGAATACGAGCAGTTCTTC; cdr3_aa: CASSELTSEYEQFF
clone_size: -; j_call: TRBJ2-7; v_call: TRBV11-3; d_call: TRBD1; cdr3_nt: TGTGCCAGCAGTTATTATCCGGGACAGGCCTACGAGCAGTACTTC; cdr3_aa: CASSYYPGQAYEQYF
clone_size: -; j_call: TRBJ1-4; v_call: TRBV10-3; d_call: -; cdr3_nt: TGTGCCATCAGTGCGAGGGGAGGGGAAAAACTGTTTTTT; cdr3_aa: CAISARGGEKLFF
clone_size: once; j_call: TRBJ1-1; v_call: TRBV11-3; d_call: TRBD1; cdr3_nt: TGTGCCAGCAGCTTAGGTTCCGGGACAGGGGGTGGGAACACTGAAGCTTTCTTT; cdr3_aa: CASSLGSGTGGGNTEAFF
clone_size: -; j_call: TRBJ2-3; v_call: TRBV10-3; d_call: -; cdr3_nt: TGTGCCATCAGTGACGAAGGCGGGACGGGCACAGATACGCAGTATTTT; cdr3_aa: CAISDEGGTGTDTQYF
clone_size: -; j_call: TRBJ2-1; v_call: TRBV27; d_call: -; cdr3_nt: TGTGCCAGCAGTTTTTTGTACAGAAACAATGAGCAGTTCTTC; cdr3_aa: CASSFLYRNNEQFF
clone_size: -; j_call: TRBJ2-5; v_call: TRBV11-2; d_call: -; cdr3_nt: TGTGCCAGCTCTCGTTTGGGCAAAGAGACCCAGTACTTC; cdr3_aa: CASSRLGKETQYF
clone_size: -; j_call: TRBJ1-2; v_call: TRBV6-5; d_call: -; cdr3_nt: TGTGCCAGCAGTTCATCAGGGGAAGTTCTCTATGGCTACACCTTC; cdr3_aa: CASSSSGEVLYGYTF
clone_size: -; j_call: TRBJ1-2; v_call: TRBV7-2; d_call: TRBD1; cdr3_nt: TGTGCCAGCAGCTTAGGACAGGGGAACTATGGCTACACCTTC; cdr3_aa: CASSLGQGNYGYTF
clone_size: -; j_call: TRBJ1-5; v_call: TRBV7-9; d_call: -; cdr3_nt: TGTGCCAGCAGCTTCGACACAAGTCTTGGGAATCAGCCCCAGCATTTT; cdr3_aa: CASSFDTSLGNQPQHF
clone_size: -; j_call: TRBJ2-3; v_call: TRBV7-9; d_call: -; cdr3_nt: TGTGCCAGCAGCTCTCAGGGGGGAGATACGCAGTATTTT; cdr3_aa: CASSSQGGDTQYF
clone_size: few; j_call: TRBJ1-1; v_call: TRBV20-1; d_call: -; cdr3_nt: TGCAGTGCTGCACTGAGCACTGAAGCTTTCTTT; cdr3_aa: CSAALSTEAFF
clone_size: -; j_call: TRBJ1-1; v_call: TRBV11-2; d_call: TRBD1; cdr3_nt: TGTGCCAGCAGCCCTGGGACAGGTTACACTGAAGCTTTCTTT; cdr3_aa: CASSPGTGYTEAFF
clone_size: -; j_call: TRBJ1-6; v_call: TRBV11-2; d_call: -; cdr3_nt: TGTGCCAGCAGCCGTACAGGGACACCCCTCCACTTT; cdr3_aa: CASSRTGTPLHF
clone_size: -; j_call: TRBJ1-6; v_call: TRBV28; d_call: -; cdr3_nt: TGTGCCAGCAGTATCCCTGGGCAGGGGCATTCACCCCTCCACTTT; cdr3_aa: CASSIPGQGHSPLHF
clone_size: -; j_call: TRBJ1-1; v_call: TRBV7-9; d_call: -; cdr3_nt: TGTTCCAGCACCCTAGGCCGGACTGAAGCTTTCTTT; cdr3_aa: CSSTLGRTEAFF
clone_size: -; j_call: TRBJ1-3; v_call: TRBV5-4; d_call: -; cdr3_nt: TGTGCCAGCAGCCCAGGGATCTCTGGAAACACCATATATTTT; cdr3_aa: CASSPGISGNTIYF
clone_size: -; j_call: TRBJ1-1; v_call: TRBV9; d_call: -; cdr3_nt: TGTGCCAGCAGCGTAGACGGCACTCCTAGCATGAACACTGAAGCTTTCTTT; cdr3_aa: CASSVDGTPSMNTEAFF
clone_size: -; j_call: TRBJ2-3; v_call: TRBV27; d_call: -; cdr3_nt: TGTGCCAGCAGTTGGCAGGGGTTTATAACAGATACGCAGTATTTT; cdr3_aa: CASSWQGFITDTQYF
clone_size: -; j_call: TRBJ2-7; v_call: TRBV6-6; d_call: -; cdr3_nt: TGTGCCAGCAGTTACACAGGGACACACTACGAGCAGTACTTC; cdr3_aa: CASSYTGTHYEQYF
clone_size: few; j_call: TRBJ2-1; v_call: TRBV27; d_call: -; cdr3_nt: TGTGCCAGCAGTTTACCCTCGCAGGGGCATGAGCAGTTCTTC; cdr3_aa: CASSLPSQGHEQFF
clone_size: -; j_call: TRBJ1-4; v_call: TRBV30; d_call: -; cdr3_nt: TGTGCCTGGAGTGAGGGACATAGGATAGAAAAACTGTTTTTT; cdr3_aa: CAWSEGHRIEKLFF
clone_size: -; j_call: TRBJ2-7; v_call: TRBV15; d_call: TRBD2; cdr3_nt: TGTGCCACCAGCAGAGAAAGTACTAGCGGGGCTGCCTACGAGCAGTACTTC; cdr3_aa: CATSRESTSGAAYEQYF
clone_size: -; j_call: TRBJ2-7; v_call: TRBV5-8; d_call: -; cdr3_nt: TGTGCCAGCAGCTCCGACAGGCACCACGAGCAGTACTTC; cdr3_aa: CASSSDRHHEQYF
clone_size: -; j_call: TRBJ1-2; v_call: TRBV19; d_call: -; cdr3_nt: TGTGCCAGTAGTACGAGGGACTTCTATGGCTACACCTTC; cdr3_aa: CASSTRDFYGYTF
clone_size: -; j_call: TRBJ1-5; v_call: TRBV7-2; d_call: -; cdr3_nt: TGTGCCAGCAGCCTCCAGGGATACAATCAGCCCCAGCATTTT; cdr3_aa: CASSLQGYNQPQHF
clone_size: -; j_call: TRBJ2-7; v_call: TRBV6-5; d_call: TRBD2; cdr3_nt: TGTGCCAGCAGCCGCAGCGGGGGTCTCTCCTACGAGCAGTACTTC; cdr3_aa: CASSRSGGLSYEQYF
clone_size: -; j_call: TRBJ2-3; v_call: TRBV27; d_call: -; cdr3_nt: TGTGCCAGCAGTTTATATCCAGGGAAGAGGACAGATACGCAGTATTTT; cdr3_aa: CASSLYPGKRTDTQYF
clone_size: -; j_call: TRBJ2-3; v_call: TRBV7-6; d_call: -; cdr3_nt: TGTGCCAGCAGCTTGCGGACAAGGGATACGCAGTATTTT; cdr3_aa: CASSLRTRDTQYF
clone_size: -; j_call: TRBJ1-4; v_call: TRBV30; d_call: -; cdr3_nt: TGTGCCTGGGGAGGTCAGTTCAATGAAAAACTGTTTTTT; cdr3_aa: CAWGGQFNEKLFF